The 28 T cell receptor beta chains below all came from one sample that was sequenced in a study of shared clonotypes between healthy human individuals. Only in-frame clones appear in the TCRdb table, and some are missing; sequencing was by immunoSEQ multiplex PCR. This table has approximately 2.5 million clones, roughly nine tenths appearing once. The sequenced material came from naive CD4+ T cells sorted from blood. This sample's subset: CD45RA+ positively selected. These receptor sequences come from a young man in good health.

V is TRBV7-2 and J is TRBJ1-2; TRBD1 might be the D (6 bases). CDR3 length: 14 residues. V was clipped by 5 bases and J by 2 bases, with 12 bases between them. Germline V gene lookup returns CDR1 SGHTA and CDR2 FQGNSA. The CDR3 bases are TGTGCCAGCAGCCCTAGCCAGGGGAACTATGGCTACACCTTC. It is translated as CASSPSQGNYGYTF.

The chain combines TRBV7-2 with TRBJ2-3; no clear D. V shed 2 bases and J shed 7 bases, with 13 bases lying between them. The germline gives CDR1 SGHTA, CDR2 FQGNSA. CDR3 length equals 14 residues. The CDR3, as DNA: TGTGCCAGCAGCTTAAGGCGGCAGGAAAATACGCAGTATTTT. Amino acid sequence: CASSLRRQENTQYF.

Note on this clone: In the same sample, other DNA sequences code for this CDR3. The rearrangement links TRBV9 to TRBJ1-2, with no clear D. Looked up from germline, CDR1 is SGDLS and CDR2 is YYNGEE. The CDR3 contains 15 residues. Trimming took off 0 bases at V and 4 bases at J, with 13 bases between the two ends. CDR3 protein: CASSVGRQGVYGYTF. CDR3 nucleotides: TGTGCCAGCAGCGTAGGTCGACAAGGAGTCTATGGCTACACCTTC.

This clone was counted only a few times. The identical CDR3 is also encoded by other nucleotide sequences in the sample. This chain links TRBV18 with TRBJ2-7; D is uncertain. Per the germline V gene, CDR1 is KGHSH and CDR2 is LQKENI. With 1 base removed from V and 0 bases from J, the gap between germline ends came to 4 bases. The CDR3 totals 13 residues. The CDR3 bases are TGTGCCAGCTCACCACAGGGCTCCTACGAGCAGTACTTC. Translation: CASSPQGSYEQYF. Supplemented by reference TRBV18 and TRBJ2-7, the full variable domain reads NAGVMQNPRHLVRRRGQEARLRCSPMKGHSHVYWYRQLPEEGLKFMVYLQKENIIDESGMPKERFSAEFPKEGPSILRIQQVVRGDSAAYFCASSPQGSYEQYFGPGTRLTVT.

About this clone: This same CDR3 is encoded by further DNA sequences in the sample. The gene calls are TRBV5-1 and TRBJ1-1, with a weak D call TRBD1 (5 bases). The CDR3 sequence is 15 residues long. Trimming stripped 0 bases from V and 2 bases from J, with 11 bases between. Germline CDR1 is SGHRS and CDR2 is YFSETQ. The CDR3 bases are TGCGCCAGCAGCTTGGAAGTACAGGAAAACACTGAAGCTTTCTTT. Encoded protein: CASSLEVQENTEAFF.

The table lists this clone with a few counts. The CDR3 region is CSVDPWGAVNTEAFF. The CDR3 nucleotides read TGCAGCGTTGATCCGTGGGGGGCAGTGAACACTGAAGCTTTCTTT. This sequence joins TRBV29-1 and TRBJ1-1, with D tentatively TRBD1 (6 bases). Germline V gene sequence: CDR1 SQVTM, CDR2 ANQGSEA. V was pared by 3 bases and J by 0 bases, with 14 bases between. The CDR3 length is 15 residues.

The V gene is TRBV15, the J gene TRBJ2-2; D not certain. With 1 base removed from V and 3 bases from J, the gap between germline ends came to 9 bases. This CDR3 spans 15 amino acids. CDR1 and CDR2 (germline): LNHNV, YYDKDF (reference sequence). The CDR3 region has the DNA TGTGCCACCAGCAGAGGAGGTGGTGACACCGGGGAGCTGTTTTTT. This translates into CATSRGGGDTGELFF.

The V gene is TRBV7-7, the J gene TRBJ2-5; the match to TRBD1 covers 9 bases. In germline, CDR1 is SSHAT, CDR2 FNYEAQ (reference sequence). The CDR3 sequence is 22 residues long. CDR3 sequence (DNA): TGTGCTTCTCCCCGGCGGGACAGGGTAAACCCTAGTGATGTAGAGGGACGAGAGACCCAGTACTTC. Translated: CASPRRDRVNPSDVEGRETQYF.

The chain has TRBV27 and TRBJ2-3; D might be TRBD1 or TRBD2, each matching 5 bases. This CDR3 region has 16 residues. Trimming stripped 7 bases from V and 0 bases from J, with 17 bases between. The germline CDR1 and CDR2 sequences are MNHEY and SMNVEV (reference sequence). CDR3 sequence: CASTWGRDLSTDTQYF. In DNA form, the CDR3 reads TGTGCCAGCACTTGGGGTCGGGACCTTAGCACAGATACGCAGTATTTT.

This clone was counted a single time. The V gene is TRBV6-6, the J gene TRBJ2-7; no clear D. The CDR3 runs 13 residues. The V gene lost 6 bases and the J gene lost 0 bases, with 9 bases spanning the gap. Germline V gene sequence: CDR1 MNHNY, CDR2 SVGAGI (reference sequence). The DNA for the CDR3 is TGTGCCAGCAGCTCTCAGCACTCCTACGAGCAGTACTTC. Amino acid sequence: CASSSQHSYEQYF.

V and J are TRBV10-1 and TRBJ2-3; D is uncertain. CDR3 length: 16 residues. Germline V CDR1 and CDR2: WNHNN, SYGVQD (reference sequence). The V gene lost 0 bases and the J gene lost 0 bases, with 10 bases spanning the gap. The CDR3 coding sequence is TGCGCCAGCAGTGAGTCAGGCTCCCCTAGCACAGATACGCAGTATTTT. Residues: CASSESGSPSTDTQYF.

The chain recombines TRBV18 with TRBJ2-6; D may be TRBD1 (6 bases). Between the trimmed V and J ends, which lost 5 bases and 3 bases, there was a span of 11 bases. The CDR3 covers 15 residues. Looked up from germline, CDR1 is KGHSH and CDR2 is LQKENI. The CDR3 loop reads CASSTTGYGANVLTF. The DNA for the CDR3 is TGTGCCAGCTCAACCACAGGGTATGGGGCCAACGTCCTGACTTTC.

V gene TRBV5-6 combines with J gene TRBJ1-2; TRBD1 might be the D (5 bases). This CDR3 has 14 amino acids. Trimming pared 1 base from V and 4 bases from J, leaving 11 bases between. Germline V CDR1 and CDR2: SGHDT, YYEEEE. DNA for the CDR3: TGTGCCAGCAGCTTGATTCTGGGGGGCTATGGCTACACCTTC. Protein sequence: CASSLILGGYGYTF.

The chain links TRBV10-3 to TRBJ1-2; 7 nucleotides match TRBD1. The CDR3 has 13 residues. V lost 3 bases to trimming and J lost 6 bases; unmatched junction nucleotides: 4. Germline CDR1 reads ENHRY; CDR2 reads SYGVKD. CDR3 nucleotide sequence: TGTGCCATCAGTGACCATGACAGGGATGGCTACACCTTC. Translation gives CAISDHDRDGYTF.

This clone was seen only once. The V call is TRBV5-1, the J call TRBJ2-3; the D gene could be TRBD1 or TRBD2 (6 bases each). With 0 bases removed from V and 4 bases from J, the gap between germline ends came to 15 bases. CDR1 and CDR2 from the germline V gene are SGHRS and YFSETQ. The CDR3 is 16 residues long. The chain's CDR3 is CASSLAPGALADTQYF. In DNA form, the CDR3 reads TGCGCCAGCAGCTTGGCTCCGGGGGCGCTGGCAGATACGCAGTATTTT.

With respect to this clone: This CDR3 is also generated by other DNA sequences in the sample. The V gene is TRBV7-9, the J gene TRBJ2-5, with TRBD1 as a possible D gene (6 bases). This CDR3 comprises 13 residues. The germline V gene has CDR1 SEHNR and CDR2 FQNEAQ (reference sequence). V was clipped by 3 bases and J by 1 base, with 6 bases between them. CDR3 residues: CASSLDSQETQYF. The CDR3 region has the DNA TGTGCCAGCAGCTTGGACAGCCAAGAGACCCAGTACTTC.

V and J are TRBV10-1 and TRBJ2-7, with 10 bases matching TRBD1. J was trimmed by 9 bases and V by 8 bases; bases with no gene match: 7. The CDR3 totals 12 residues. CDR1 and CDR2 (germline): WNHNN, SYGVQD (reference sequence). This CDR3 reads CASAPGTGAQYF. The CDR3 DNA is TGCGCCAGCGCCCCCGGGACAGGGGCGCAGTACTTC.

With respect to this clone: Other DNA sequences in this specimen translate into the identical CDR3. The chain recombines TRBV5-1 with TRBJ2-1, with 11 positions matching TRBD2. With V trimmed by 2 bases and J by 8 bases, 3 bases remained unmatched. CDR3 length: 14 residues. The germline gives CDR1 SGHRS, CDR2 YFSETQ. The CDR3 DNA reads TGCGCCAGCAGCTTAGGGACTAGCGGCTATGAGCAGTTCTTC. Residues: CASSLGTSGYEQFF.

The chain joins TRBV7-9 to TRBJ2-1; 7 nucleotides align to TRBD2. The length of the CDR3 is 13 residues. V was clipped by 11 bases and J by 4 bases; unmatched bases: 8. Germline assignment: CDR1 SEHNR and CDR2 FQNEAQ (reference sequence). CDR3 nucleotide sequence: TGTGCCGAGGGCACTAGCGAATACAATGAGCAGTTCTTC. It is translated as CAEGTSEYNEQFF.

V is TRBV27 and J is TRBJ1-1; possibly TRBD1 for D (5 bases). CDR1 and CDR2 (germline): MNHEY, SMNVEV (reference sequence). The CDR3 runs to 15 residues. V was pared by 0 bases and J by 10 bases, with 18 bases between. This CDR3 is CASSLSRTGSGRAFF. The CDR3 nucleotides read TGTGCCAGCAGTTTATCGAGGACGGGGTCGGGGCGAGCTTTCTTT.

There are a few counts of this clone. The chain has TRBV28 and TRBJ1-1; TRBD1 agrees at 8 bases. From germline, CDR1 is MDHEN and CDR2 SYDVKM. This CDR3 is built from 14 residues. The V gene end was trimmed by 5 bases and the J gene end by 0 bases; junction bases not matched to a gene: 2. Here the CDR3 reads CASSPTGVNTEAFF. In DNA, the CDR3 is TGTGCCAGCAGTCCGACAGGGGTGAACACTGAAGCTTTCTTT.

The chain is built from TRBV28 and TRBJ1-2, with D possibly being TRBD1 (5 bases). This CDR3 spans 14 amino acids. The V gene lost 6 bases and the J gene lost 6 bases, with 17 bases spanning the gap. Germline V CDR1 and CDR2: MDHEN, SYDVKM. The CDR3 DNA reads as TGTGCCAGCAGACGTGCCGGGGCGAGCGATGGCTACACCTTC. Protein sequence: CASRRAGASDGYTF.

On this clone: The same CDR3 is also encoded by other DNA sequences in this sample. The chain couples TRBV5-4 to TRBJ2-5, with TRBD1 as a possible D gene (6 bases). Trimming took 2 bases from V and 2 from J, leaving 7 bases between them. Germline CDR1 reads SGHNT; CDR2 reads YYREEE (reference sequence). The CDR3 sequence is 13 residues long. The CDR3, as DNA: TGTGCCAGCAGCTTCAGGGGACAAGAGACCCAGTACTTC. It codes for CASSFRGQETQYF.

J is TRBJ1-1 and V is TRBV5-6; D remains unclear. This CDR3 has 15 amino acids. Looked up from germline, CDR1 is SGHDT and CDR2 is YYEEEE. The V and J ends lost 1 base and 1 base respectively, with 11 bases between them. This chain's CDR3 is CASSLRRPRNTEAFF. The CDR3 nucleotides read TGTGCCAGCAGCTTGCGACGCCCGCGGAACACTGAAGCTTTCTTT.

The CDR3 loop reads CAWSVRRDPSYNEQFF. CDR3 nucleotides: TGTGCCTGGAGTGTACGACGCGATCCCTCCTACAATGAGCAGTTCTTC. The gene calls are TRBV30 and TRBJ2-1; D is uncertain. Trimming pared 0 bases from V and 0 bases from J, leaving 12 bases between. The CDR3 length is 16 residues. The germline V gene has CDR1 GTSNPN and CDR2 SVGIG (reference sequence).

The chain joins TRBV18 to TRBJ2-3; possibly TRBD2 for D (6 bases). Germline V gives CDR1 KGHSH, CDR2 LQKENI. The CDR3 is 14 amino acids. The V and J ends lost 3 bases and 10 bases respectively, with 17 bases between them. The CDR3 nucleotides read TGTGCCAGCTCACCGGACTACGGCGGGACCCCGCAGTATTTT. Encoded protein: CASSPDYGGTPQYF.

The rearrangement joins TRBV19 to TRBJ2-1; 9 positions agree with TRBD2. Germline-derived CDR1 and CDR2 are LNHDA and SQIVND (reference sequence). Trimming cost V 5 bases and J 3 bases; bases outside gene matches: 11. This CDR3 has 17 amino acids. CDR3 bases: TGTGCCAGTAGTGGGAAGCGGGGGGCTAGCGTCTACAATGAGCAGTTCTTC. Translating it yields CASSGKRGASVYNEQFF.

The chain links TRBV4-1 to TRBJ2-5, with TRBD1 matching 8 bases. Germline values: CDR1 MGHRA, CDR2 YSYEKL. This CDR3 is built from 14 residues. V gave up 4 bases and J gave up 5 bases; unmatched junction bases: 6. CDR3 sequence (DNA): TGCGCCAGCAGCCGTACGGACAGGGCGGAGACCCAGTACTTC. Translated, it gives CASSRTDRAETQYF.